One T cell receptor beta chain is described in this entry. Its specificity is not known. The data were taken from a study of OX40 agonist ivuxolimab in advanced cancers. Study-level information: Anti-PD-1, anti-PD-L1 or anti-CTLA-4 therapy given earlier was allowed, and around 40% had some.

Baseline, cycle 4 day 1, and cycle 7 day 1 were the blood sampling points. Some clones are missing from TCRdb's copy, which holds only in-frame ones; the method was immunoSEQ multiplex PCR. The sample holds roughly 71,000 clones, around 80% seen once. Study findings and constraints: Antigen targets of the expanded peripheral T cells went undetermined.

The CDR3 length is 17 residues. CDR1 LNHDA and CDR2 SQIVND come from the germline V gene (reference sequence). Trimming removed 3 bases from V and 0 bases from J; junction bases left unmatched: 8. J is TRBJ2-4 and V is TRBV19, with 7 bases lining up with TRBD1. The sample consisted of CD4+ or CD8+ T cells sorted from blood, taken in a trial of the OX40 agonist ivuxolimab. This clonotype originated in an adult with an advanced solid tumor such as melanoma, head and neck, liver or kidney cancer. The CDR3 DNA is TGTGCCAGTAGTATTGGACAGGTCTCGTTAGCCAAAAACATTCAGTACTTC. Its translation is CASSIGQVSLAKNIQYF.